The clone carrying this T cell receptor (beta chain) appeared many times. Its antigen is still unknown. The germline V gene has CDR1 SSHAT and CDR2 FNYEAQ (reference sequence). Trimming shortened V by 4 bases and J by 4 bases, and 18 bases separated the two germline ends. There are 16 residues in the CDR3. This sample is part of a study of neurological immune-mediated disorders. Libraries from sorted cells each used approximately 1 million CD4+ or CD8+ T cells. The making of cDNA relied on 5'RACE with 10-nucleotide random UMIs. From 15-18 subjects, over 190 million TCR-beta sequences were obtained in each sequencing run. TCRdb recomputed calls from the 5' RACE reads with MiXCR, one row per CDR3 protein. Among approximately 27,000 distinct CDR3 sequences listed, roughly a quarter were seen once. Study-level results: The most TCR clonal expansion was seen in HTLV-1-associated myelopathy, whereas the least was seen in multiple sclerosis, below the level in healthy controls.

The source material was CD4+ T cells from blood. The sequence came from a man between 50 and 59 years old with HTLV-1-associated myelopathy (HAM/TSP). V usage is TRBV7-7 and J usage is TRBJ2-3; D may match TRBD1 or TRBD2 (5 bases each). CDR3 nucleotide sequence: TGTGCCAGCAGCTCGGGACGGGTTATTGGTCCAGATACGCAGTATTTT. Translation: CASSSGRVIGPDTQYF.